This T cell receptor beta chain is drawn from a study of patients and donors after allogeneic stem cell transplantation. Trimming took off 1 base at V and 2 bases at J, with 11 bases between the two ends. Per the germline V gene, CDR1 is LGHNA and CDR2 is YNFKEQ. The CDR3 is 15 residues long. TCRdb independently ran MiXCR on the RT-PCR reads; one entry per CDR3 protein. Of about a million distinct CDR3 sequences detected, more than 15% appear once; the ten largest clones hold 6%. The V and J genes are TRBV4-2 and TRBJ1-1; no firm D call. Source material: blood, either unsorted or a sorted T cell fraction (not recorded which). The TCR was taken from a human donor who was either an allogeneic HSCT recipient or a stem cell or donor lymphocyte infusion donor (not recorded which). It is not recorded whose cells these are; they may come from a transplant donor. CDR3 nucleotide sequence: TGTGCCAGCAGCCAAGGGATGGGTGGAAACACTGAAGCTTTCTTT. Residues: CASSQGMGGNTEAFF.